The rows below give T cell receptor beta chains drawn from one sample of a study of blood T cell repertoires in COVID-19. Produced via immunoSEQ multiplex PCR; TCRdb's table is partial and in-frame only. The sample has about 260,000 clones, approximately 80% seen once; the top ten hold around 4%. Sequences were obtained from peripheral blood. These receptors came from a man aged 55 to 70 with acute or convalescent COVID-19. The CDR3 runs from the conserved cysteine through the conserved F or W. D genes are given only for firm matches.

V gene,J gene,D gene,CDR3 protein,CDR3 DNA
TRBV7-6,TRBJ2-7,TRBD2,CASSLAPGAGGYEQYF,TGTGCCAGCAGCTTAGCCCCAGGGGCGGGGGGCTACGAGCAGTACTTC
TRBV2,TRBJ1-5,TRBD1,CASLGQYSNQPQHF,TGTGCCAGCTTGGGACAGTATAGCAATCAGCCCCAGCATTTT
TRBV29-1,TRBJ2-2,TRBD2,CSVLAANTGELFF,TGCAGCGTACTAGCGGCTAACACCGGGGAGCTGTTTTTT
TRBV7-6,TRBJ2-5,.,CASSPNSRQLQETQYF,TGTGCCAGCAGCCCCAACTCGCGACAGCTCCAAGAGACCCAGTACTTC
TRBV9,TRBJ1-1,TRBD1,CASSEGQGMTEAFF,TGTGCCAGCAGCGAGGGACAGGGGATGACTGAAGCTTTCTTT
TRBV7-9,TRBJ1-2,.,CASSLGPAGANYGYTF,TGTGCCAGCAGCTTAGGCCCCGCCGGTGCTAACTATGGCTACACCTTC
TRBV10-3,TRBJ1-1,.,CATNNVGQGGTEAFF,TGTGCCACAAATAACGTCGGGCAGGGTGGCACTGAAGCTTTCTTT
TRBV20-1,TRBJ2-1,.,CSASPRTIVNEQFF,TGCAGTGCTAGTCCCCGGACTATCGTCAATGAGCAGTTCTTC
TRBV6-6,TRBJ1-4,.,CASSSTGWDNEKLFF,TGTGCCAGCAGTTCCACAGGGTGGGATAATGAAAAACTGTTTTTT
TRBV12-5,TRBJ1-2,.,CASGPAPRGSSYGYTF,TGTGCTAGTGGACCCGCCCCCCGCGGGTCTAGCTATGGCTACACCTTC
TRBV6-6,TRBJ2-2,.,CASSLPGPGELFF,TGTGCCAGCAGTCTACCAGGTCCCGGGGAGCTGTTTTTT
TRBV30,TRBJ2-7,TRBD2,CAWKGTSGGRGQYF,TGTGCCTGGAAGGGGACTAGCGGGGGCCGGGGGCAGTACTTC
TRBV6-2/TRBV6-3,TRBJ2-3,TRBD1,CASSYPTWDRVDTDTQYF,TGTGCCAGCAGTTACCCTACATGGGACAGGGTGGACACAGATACGCAGTATTTT